This TCR beta chain emerged from a study of blood T cell repertoires in COVID-19. Germline trimming cut 4 bases from V and 7 bases from J; bases unmatched to any gene: 7. The CDR3 runs 15 residues. Germline V gives CDR1 MNHNY, CDR2 SVGAGI (reference sequence). Original handling: For nucleated cells, counts were estimated from reference gene primer amplification. Data came from immunoSEQ multiplex PCR; TCRdb stores just in-frame clones and leaves some out. The D gene and trimming were derived from the DNA, and the V and J assignments and clone size from that table. The sample carries hundreds of thousands of clones, approximately 90% recorded once.

The clonotype was recovered from a woman aged 40 to 49 who had recovered from COVID-19. Source material: peripheral blood. This chain connects TRBV6-6 to TRBJ1-4, with 9 positions matching TRBD1. In nucleotides, the CDR3 is TGTGCCAGCAGTTCCTACGGGACAGGGACTGAAAAACTGTTTTTT. This translates into CASSSYGTGTEKLFF.